Listed below are T cell receptor beta chains from one sample, sequenced in a study of T cells in Graves' hyperthyroidism and ophthalmopathy. TCRdb analysed the multiplex PCR reads with MiXCR anew, one entry per CDR3 protein. The sample yields roughly 580,000 distinct CDR3 sequences, approximately 15% seen once. Source material: blood. The receptors were gathered from a woman between 25 and 40 years old with Graves' hyperthyroidism that later progressed to Graves' ophthalmopathy. The CDR3 runs from the conserved cysteine through the conserved F or W. D genes are given only for firm matches. Rows may omit the clone size; those that give it use once, few, many or a size class.

clone_size j_call v_call d_call cdr3_nt cdr3_aa
many TRBJ2-3 TRBV29-1 NA TGCAGCGTTGAACCGGGACTCCACTCGGATACGCAGTATTTT CSVEPGLHSDTQYF
few TRBJ2-7 TRBV28 NA TGTGCCAGCAGTTTAGGGGCCTCTAGAATGGACGAGCAGTACTTC CASSLGASRMDEQYF
many TRBJ2-3 TRBV11-2 NA TGTGCCAGCAGCTTAGATCAGGGGACGGCAGATACGCAGTATTTT CASSLDQGTADTQYF
many TRBJ1-6 TRBV2 NA TGTGCCAGCAGCCCGACTCTTGATGGTAATTCACCCCTCCACTTT CASSPTLDGNSPLHF
NA TRBJ2-7 TRBV7-9 NA TGTGCCAGCAGCATGTACAGGGATGCCGCCTACGAGCAGTACTTC CASSMYRDAAYEQYF
many TRBJ1-2 TRBV6-1 NA TGTGCCAGCAGGGAAAAGACAGGCTTGAGGGGCTACACCTTC CASREKTGLRGYTF
many TRBJ1-2 TRBV27 NA TGTGCCAGCAGTTATCTAGCGTCGGGAGGTGACTATGGCTACACCTTC CASSYLASGGDYGYTF
many TRBJ2-7 TRBV6-1 TRBD2 TGTGCCAGCAGAACCCCGGGACTAGCGGGAGGAAAGCAGTACTTC CASRTPGLAGGKQYF
many TRBJ2-2 TRBV7-2 NA TGTGCCAGCAGCTTTTCCGGGGACACCGGGGAGCTGTTTTTT CASSFSGDTGELFF
many TRBJ2-7 TRBV11-3 NA TGTGCCAGCAGTAACGACGGGACGGTTACCTACGAGCAGTACTTC CASSNDGTVTYEQYF
few TRBJ1-5 TRBV18 TRBD1 TGTGCCAGCTCACCGGATGAAATAACGGGGACAGGGCACAGTGGCAATCAGCCCCAGCATTTT CASSPDEITGTGHSGNQPQHF
NA TRBJ2-1 TRBV6-2/TRBV6-3 TRBD2 TGTGCCAGCAGTGACCCTTATACGGGACTAGCGGACAATGAGCAGTTCTTC CASSDPYTGLADNEQFF
NA TRBJ1-4 TRBV4-3 NA TGCGCCAGCAGCCAAGAGTACCGAGACAATGAAAAACTGTTTTTT CASSQEYRDNEKLFF
many TRBJ2-1 TRBV20-1 TRBD2 TGCAGTCCAAGGATGGCGGGAGGGCCTGGGGGTGAGCAGTTCTTC CSPRMAGGPGGEQFF
NA TRBJ2-7 TRBV19 TRBD1 TGTGCCAGTTGGGACAGGGTTGCTTACGAGCAGTACTTC CASWDRVAYEQYF
many TRBJ2-3 TRBV7-3 TRBD2 TGTGCCAGCAGCTTAAGGACTAGCGGGGTAGGGGCTAGCACAGATACGCAGTATTTT CASSLRTSGVGASTDTQYF
many TRBJ2-7 TRBV30 NA TGTGCCTGGATCGGCCAGGGCTTGGGCTACGAGCAGTACTTC CAWIGQGLGYEQYF
many TRBJ1-1 TRBV2 NA TGTGCCAGCAGTGAGGTAGCGGATCCGAACACTGAAGCTTTCTTT CASSEVADPNTEAFF
few TRBJ2-1 TRBV4-2 NA TGTGCCAGCAGCCAAGATAGTCGGGAGCTTTACAATGAGCAGTTCTTC CASSQDSRELYNEQFF
once TRBJ1-5 TRBV6-2/TRBV6-3 NA TGTGCCAGCAGTTACGATTCTGGGTCCTCCAATCAGCCCCAGCATTTT CASSYDSGSSNQPQHF